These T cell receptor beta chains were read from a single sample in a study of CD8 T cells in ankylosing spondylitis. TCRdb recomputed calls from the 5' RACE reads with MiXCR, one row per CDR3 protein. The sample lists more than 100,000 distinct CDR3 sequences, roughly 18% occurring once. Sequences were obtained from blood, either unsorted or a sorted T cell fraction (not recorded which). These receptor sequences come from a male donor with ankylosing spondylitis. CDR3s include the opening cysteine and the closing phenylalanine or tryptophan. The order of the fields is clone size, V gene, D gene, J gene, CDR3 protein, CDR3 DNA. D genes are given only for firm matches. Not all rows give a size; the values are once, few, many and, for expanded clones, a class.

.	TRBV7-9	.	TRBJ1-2	CASSLAERTGRYGYTF	TGTGCCAGCAGCTTAGCCGAACGCACAGGGAGGTATGGCTACACCTTC
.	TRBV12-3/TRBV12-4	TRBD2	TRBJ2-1	CASSLVGLRANEQFF	TGTGCCAGCAGTTTGGTGGGACTACGGGCTAATGAGCAGTTCTTC
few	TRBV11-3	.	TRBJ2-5	CASSAQTRSSETQYF	TGTGCCAGCAGCGCCCAGACTAGATCCTCGGAGACCCAGTACTTC
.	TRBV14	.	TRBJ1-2	CASSQEGGYTF	TGTGCCAGCAGCCAAGAGGGAGGCTACACCTTC
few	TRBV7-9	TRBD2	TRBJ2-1	CASSRSGMGEQFF	TGTGCCAGCAGCAGGAGCGGGATGGGTGAGCAGTTCTTC
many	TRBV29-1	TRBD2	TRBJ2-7	CSVELAGATSYEQYF	TGCAGCGTTGAGCTAGCGGGAGCTACCTCCTACGAGCAGTACTTC
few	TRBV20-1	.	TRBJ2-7	CSASVREYEQYF	TGCAGTGCTAGTGTTCGGGAGTACGAGCAGTACTTC
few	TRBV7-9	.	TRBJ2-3	CASSFRQRSADTQYF	TGTGCCAGCAGCTTCCGACAGAGAAGCGCAGATACGCAGTATTTT
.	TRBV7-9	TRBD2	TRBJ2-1	CASSFEGLALPHEQFF	TGTGCCAGCAGCTTCGAAGGACTAGCGCTCCCCCATGAGCAGTTCTTC
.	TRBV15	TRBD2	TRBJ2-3	CATWYTSSGSESSTDTQYF	TGTGCCACCTGGTATACCAGTAGCGGGAGCGAGAGTAGCACAGATACGCAGTATTTT
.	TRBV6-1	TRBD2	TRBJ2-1	CASSNSGSSYNEQFF	TGTGCCAGCAGTAATAGCGGGAGCTCCTACAATGAGCAGTTCTTC
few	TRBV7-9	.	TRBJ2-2	CASSLMTMNTGELFF	TGTGCCAGCAGCTTAATGACCATGAACACCGGGGAGCTGTTTTTT
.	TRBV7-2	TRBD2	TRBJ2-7	CASSLAVGLAGSYEQYF	TGTGCCAGCAGCTTAGCAGTCGGACTAGCGGGCTCGTACGAGCAGTACTTC
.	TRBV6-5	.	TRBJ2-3	CASSSSSWADTQYF	TGTGCCAGCAGTTCTAGTAGTTGGGCAGATACGCAGTATTTT
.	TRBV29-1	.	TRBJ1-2	CSVGGGQSFYGYTF	TGCAGCGTCGGTGGGGGACAAAGCTTCTATGGCTACACCTTC
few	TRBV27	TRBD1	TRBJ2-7	CATSGQKTYEQYF	TGTGCTACATCGGGACAGAAGACCTACGAGCAGTACTTC
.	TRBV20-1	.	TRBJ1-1	CSATDGNTEAFF	TGCAGTGCGACGGACGGGAACACTGAAGCTTTCTTT
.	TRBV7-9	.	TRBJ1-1	CASSLGPREAFF	TGTGCCAGCAGCTTAGGTCCCAGAGAAGCTTTCTTT
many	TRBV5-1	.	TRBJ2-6	CASSFTHSGANVLTF	TGCGCCAGCAGCTTTACTCACTCTGGGGCCAACGTCCTGACTTTC
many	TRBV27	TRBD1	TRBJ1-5	CASSLWAGGSQPQHF	TGTGCCAGCAGTTTATGGGCAGGGGGTAGTCAGCCCCAGCATTTT
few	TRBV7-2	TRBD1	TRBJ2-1	CASSSTGVLREQFF	TGTGCCAGCAGCTCAACAGGGGTTTTGAGGGAGCAGTTCTTC
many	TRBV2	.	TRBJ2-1	CVQQGNVEQFF	TGTGTCCAGCAAGGGAATGTTGAGCAGTTCTTC
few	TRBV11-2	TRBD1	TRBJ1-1	CASSLGGRLRMNTEAFF	TGTGCCAGCAGCCTAGGGGGCCGACTGCGTATGAACACTGAAGCTTTCTTT
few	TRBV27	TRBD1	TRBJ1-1	CASTRGGFTEAFF	TGTGCCAGCACTAGAGGGGGCTTCACTGAAGCTTTCTTT